This TCR beta chain appears in the sequencing data of a study of T cell repertoires in cytomegalovirus infection. The CDR3 consists of 14 residues. Trimming cost V 3 bases and J 4 bases, with 12 bases left between them. The germline V gene has CDR1 LNHDA and CDR2 SQIVND (reference sequence). TCRdb re-called the reads with MiXCR, one entry per CDR3 protein. Here the sample spans about 250,000 distinct CDR3 sequences, about 12% being singletons. This sequence joins TRBV19 and TRBJ1-1; the D is unclear. This receptor was taken from a human donor in good health (CMV status not recorded). Some clones in this sample may be carry-over from other donors' samples. Sequencing was done on a sample of PBMCs. The CDR3 sequence: CASSIFREATEAFF. The CDR3 DNA sequence: TGTGCCAGTAGTATCTTCCGGGAAGCCACTGAAGCTTTCTTT.